The source of this T cell receptor (beta chain) is a study of blood T cell repertoires in COVID-19. For the study at large: COVID-19 samples, acute and convalescent, were from the United States, Italy and Spain. T cells, B-cell-depleted T cells, or PBMCs provided the cDNA or gDNA that served as material.

The ends lost 5 bases at V and 5 bases at J; junction bases unmatched: 8. CDR1 is MNHEY, CDR2 SMNVEV, per germline (reference sequence). The CDR3 is made up of 14 amino acids. The table came from immunoSEQ multiplex PCR; TCRdb's copy has only in-frame clones and leaves some out. This sample has 350,000 or so clones; approximately 89% occur once, and the top ten carry around 4%. This receptor was identified in an older woman with COVID-19, enrolled during active disease. The V and J genes are TRBV27 and TRBJ1-1, with 7 bases lining up with TRBD1. Sequences were obtained from peripheral blood. The CDR3 reads CASSGLLQGTEAFF. The DNA of the CDR3 is TGTGCCAGCAGTGGATTGCTACAGGGGACTGAAGCTTTCTTT.